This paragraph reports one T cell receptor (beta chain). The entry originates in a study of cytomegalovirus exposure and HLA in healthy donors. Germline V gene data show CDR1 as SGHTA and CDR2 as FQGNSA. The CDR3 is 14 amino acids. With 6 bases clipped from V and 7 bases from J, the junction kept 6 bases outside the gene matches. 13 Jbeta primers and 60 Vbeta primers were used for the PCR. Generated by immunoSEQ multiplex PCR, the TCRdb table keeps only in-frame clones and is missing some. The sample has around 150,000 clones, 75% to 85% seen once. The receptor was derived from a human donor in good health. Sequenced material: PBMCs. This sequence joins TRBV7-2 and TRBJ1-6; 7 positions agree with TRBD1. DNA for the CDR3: TGTGCCAGCAGAAATACAGGGGTAAATTCACCCCTCCACTTT. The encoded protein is CASRNTGVNSPLHF.